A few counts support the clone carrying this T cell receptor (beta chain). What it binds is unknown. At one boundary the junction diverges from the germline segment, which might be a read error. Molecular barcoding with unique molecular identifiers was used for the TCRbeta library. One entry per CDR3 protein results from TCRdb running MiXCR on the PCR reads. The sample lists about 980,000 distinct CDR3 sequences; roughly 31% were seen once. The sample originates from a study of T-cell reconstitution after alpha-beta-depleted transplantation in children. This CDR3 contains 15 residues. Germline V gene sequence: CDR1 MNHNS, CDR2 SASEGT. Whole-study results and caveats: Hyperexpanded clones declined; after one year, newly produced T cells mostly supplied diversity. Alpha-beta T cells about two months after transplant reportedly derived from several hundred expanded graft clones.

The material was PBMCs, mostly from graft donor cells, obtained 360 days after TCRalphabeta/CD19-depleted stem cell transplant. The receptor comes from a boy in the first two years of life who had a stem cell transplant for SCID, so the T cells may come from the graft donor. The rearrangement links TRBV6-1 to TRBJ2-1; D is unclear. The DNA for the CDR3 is TGTGCCAGCAGCGAAGACGGTTCACACTACAATGAGCAGTTCTTC. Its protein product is CASSEDGSHYNEQFF.